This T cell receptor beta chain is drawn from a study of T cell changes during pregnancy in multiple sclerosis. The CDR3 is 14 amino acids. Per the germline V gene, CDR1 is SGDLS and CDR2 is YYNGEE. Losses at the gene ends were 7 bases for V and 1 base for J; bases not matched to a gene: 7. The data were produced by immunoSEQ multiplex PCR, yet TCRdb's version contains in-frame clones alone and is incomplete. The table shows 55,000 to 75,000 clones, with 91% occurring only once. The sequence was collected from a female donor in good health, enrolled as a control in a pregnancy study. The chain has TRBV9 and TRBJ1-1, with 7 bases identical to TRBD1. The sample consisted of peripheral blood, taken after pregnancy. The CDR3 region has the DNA TGTGCCAGCCACCCGTACAGGGGGAACACTGAAGCTTTCTTT. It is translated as CASHPYRGNTEAFF.